These 13 T cell receptor beta chains share one sample of origin, sequenced in a study of tumor and adjacent non-tumor tissue in lung cancer. A modified ARM-PCR protocol with three rounds of nested PCR amplified TCRbeta. MiXCR, applied by TCRdb to the multiplex PCR reads, yields one record per CDR3 protein. The table includes roughly 82,000 distinct CDR3 sequences, 76% detected once. RNA was extracted from bulk tissue without any cell sorting. This non-tumor lung sample came from over 3 cm beyond the tumor edge. Sequencing used distant non-tumor lung tissue. The receptors originated from a woman aged 45-60 years with non-small cell lung cancer.

The chain is built from TRBV11-2 and TRBJ1-2, with D possibly matching TRBD1 (6 bases). The CDR3 spans 15 residues. Germline CDR1 is SGHAT and CDR2 is FQNNGV. V gave up 4 bases and J gave up 6 bases, with 18 bases separating them. CDR3 coding DNA: TGTGCCAGCAGCTCACGATACGAGGGGGGCCATGGCTACACCTTC. Protein: CASSSRYEGGHGYTF.

To note about this clonotype: A junction end diverges from the germline sequence, so it may reflect a read error. V and J are TRBV29-1 and TRBJ1-4, with D unresolved. The CDR3 consists of 15 residues. Germline V gives CDR1 SQVTM, CDR2 ANQGSEA. The CDR3, as DNA: TGTAGCGTCAGACCAGAGACATGTCTCAATGAAAAACTGTTTTTT. It specifies CSVRPETCLNEKLFF.

As regards this clonotype: Sequence at one end of the junction differs from germline and may be a read error. The V gene is TRBV29-1, the J gene TRBJ2-1; 8 bases align to TRBD1. The germline CDR1 and CDR2 sequences are SQVTM and ANQGSEA. The CDR3 length is 12 residues. The CDR3 DNA is TGTAGCGTTCGGTCAGGGGGCGGTGAGCAGTTCTTC. This translates into CSVRSGGGEQFF.

Comment on this clonotype: One end of the junction fails to match germline, which may point to a read error. The chain links TRBV6-1 to TRBJ1-5; 8 bases are shared with TRBD1. The germline V gene encodes CDR1 MNHNS and CDR2 SASEGT. The CDR3 consists of 16 residues. The CDR3 region is CASSYRDRTSNEPPHF. The CDR3, as DNA: TGTGCCAGCAGTTACCGGGACAGGACTAGCAATGAGCCCCCGCATTTT.

The chain couples TRBV11-2 to TRBJ2-1; no firm D call. CDR3 length: 13 residues. V was trimmed by 0 bases and J by 16 bases, leaving 16 bases between them. Germline CDR1 SGHAT, CDR2 FQNNGV. The CDR3 DNA is TGTGCCAGCAGCTTAGAGCTGAGAGGTGAGAAATTCTTC. This sequence encodes CASSLELRGEKFF. The variable domain in full, with the rest retrieved from reference TRBV11-2 and TRBJ2-1, is EAGVAQSPRYKIIEKRQSVAFWCNPISGHATLYWYQQILGQGPKLLIQFQNNGVVDDSQLPKDRFSAERLKGVDSTLKIQPAKLEDSAVYLCASSLELRGEKFFGPGTRLTVL.

In the case of this clonotype: A junction end diverges from the germline sequence, so it may reflect a read error. The chain carries TRBV11-2 and TRBJ2-7; 7 nucleotides match TRBD1. CDR1 is SGHAT and CDR2 is FQNNGV in the germline V gene. The CDR3 length is 14 residues. The CDR3 sequence is CAGSLVRDSYEQYF. CDR3 sequence (DNA): TGTGCCGGCAGCTTAGTTAGGGACAGCTACGAACAATACTTC.

Notes on this clonotype: One junction end does not reproduce the germline sequence, and a read error may be involved. V is TRBV10-3 and J is TRBJ2-1; the match to TRBD2 covers 8 bases. This CDR3 is 16 amino acids long. Germline V lookup: CDR1 ENHRY, CDR2 SYGVKD. CDR3 loop: CPISETKAGALNEQFF. CDR3 coding DNA: TGTCCCATCAGTGAGACTAAAGCGGGAGCCCTAAATGAGCAGTTCTTC.

The rearrangement links TRBV11-2 to TRBJ2-2, with D possibly matching TRBD2 (5 bases). CDR1 is SGHAT and CDR2 is FQNNGV in the germline V gene. The length of the CDR3 is 13 residues. Trimming took 3 bases from V and 16 from J, leaving 18 bases between them. The CDR3 protein is CASSFENIGESFF. The CDR3 DNA is TGTGCCAGCAGCTTCGAGAACATCGGGGAGTCGTTTTTT.

Concerning this clonotype itself: The CDR3 does not end in the conserved phenylalanine or tryptophan, so this is likely a read error. The CDR3 DNA reads as TGCAGCGTTGTAGGAGACCTCAGAGAGACCCAGTACCTT. This sequence encodes CSVVGDLRETQYL. The rearrangement joins TRBV29-1 to TRBJ2-5; D uncertain. This CDR3 contains 13 residues. V shed 4 bases and J shed 4 bases, with 13 bases lying between them. CDR1 is SQVTM, CDR2 ANQGSEA, per germline.

The rearrangement uses TRBV20-1 and TRBJ2-5; D might be TRBD2 (6 bases). CDR3 length equals 15 residues. V lost 2 bases to trimming and J lost 4 bases, with 17 bases between them. Germline CDR1 is DFQATT and CDR2 is SNEGSKA (reference sequence). The DNA for the CDR3 is TGCAGTGCTAGATTCCTGACTAGGGAGTTAGAGACCCAGTACTTC. Translating it yields CSARFLTRELETQYF.

This chain links TRBV4-2 with TRBJ2-5; 7 bases map to TRBD1. CDR3 length: 15 residues. Looked up from germline, CDR1 is LGHNA and CDR2 is YNFKEQ. After removal of 9 bases from V and 2 bases from J, the junction contained 12 bases not matched to a gene. CDR3 nucleotide sequence: TGTGCCAGTAACCAAGCTCCAGGGGGTCAAGAGACCCAGTACTTC. It encodes CASNQAPGGQETQYF.

Notes on this clonotype: The junction differs from germline at one of its ends, possibly a read error. The chain couples TRBV6-5 to TRBJ2-7; 10 bases match TRBD1. The CDR3 covers 14 residues. Germline assignment: CDR1 MNHEY and CDR2 SVGAGI. For the CDR3, the DNA is TGTGCCAGCAGTTACAGGGACAGGGGCGACGATCAGTACTTC. Translated: CASSYRDRGDDQYF.

The chain is built from TRBV4-1 and TRBJ2-2; perhaps TRBD1 as D (6 bases). Germline V CDR1 and CDR2: MGHRA, YSYEKL. The CDR3 runs 16 residues. With 1 base removed from V and 4 bases from J, the gap between germline ends came to 13 bases. The CDR3 reads CASSQVPGQSTGELFF. In nucleotides, the CDR3 is TGCGCCAGCAGCCAAGTGCCAGGACAGAGCACCGGGGAGCTGTTTTTT.